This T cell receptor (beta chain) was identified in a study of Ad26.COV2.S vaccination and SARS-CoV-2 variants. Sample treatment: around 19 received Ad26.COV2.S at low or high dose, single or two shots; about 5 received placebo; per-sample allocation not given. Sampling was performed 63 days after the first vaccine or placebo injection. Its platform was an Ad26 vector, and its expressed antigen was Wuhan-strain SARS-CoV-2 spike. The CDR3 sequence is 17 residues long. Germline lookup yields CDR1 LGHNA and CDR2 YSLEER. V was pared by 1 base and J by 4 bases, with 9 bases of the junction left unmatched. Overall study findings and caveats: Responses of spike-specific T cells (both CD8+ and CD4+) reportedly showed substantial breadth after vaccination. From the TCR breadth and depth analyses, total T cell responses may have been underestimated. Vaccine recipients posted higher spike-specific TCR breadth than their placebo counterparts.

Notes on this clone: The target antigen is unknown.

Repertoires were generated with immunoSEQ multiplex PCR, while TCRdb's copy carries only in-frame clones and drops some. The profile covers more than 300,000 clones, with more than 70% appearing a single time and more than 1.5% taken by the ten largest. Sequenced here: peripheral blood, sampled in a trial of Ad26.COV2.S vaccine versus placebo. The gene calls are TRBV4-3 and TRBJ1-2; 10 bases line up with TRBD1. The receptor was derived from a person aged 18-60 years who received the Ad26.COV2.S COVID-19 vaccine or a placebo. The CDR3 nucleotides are TGCGCCAGCAGCCAAGTTTCTCCCGGGACAGGGGTCTATGGCTACACCTTC. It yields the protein CASSQVSPGTGVYGYTF.